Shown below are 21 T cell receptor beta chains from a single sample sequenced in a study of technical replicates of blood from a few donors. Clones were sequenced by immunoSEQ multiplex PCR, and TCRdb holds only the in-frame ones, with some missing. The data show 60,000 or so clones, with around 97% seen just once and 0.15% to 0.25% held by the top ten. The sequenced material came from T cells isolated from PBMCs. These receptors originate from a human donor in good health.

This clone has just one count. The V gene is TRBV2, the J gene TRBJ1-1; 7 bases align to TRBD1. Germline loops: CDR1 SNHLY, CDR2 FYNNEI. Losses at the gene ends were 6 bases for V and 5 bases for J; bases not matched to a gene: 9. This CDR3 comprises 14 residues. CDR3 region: CASRFETGRTEAFF. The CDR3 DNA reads TGTGCCAGCAGGTTTGAGACAGGGCGGACTGAAGCTTTCTTT.

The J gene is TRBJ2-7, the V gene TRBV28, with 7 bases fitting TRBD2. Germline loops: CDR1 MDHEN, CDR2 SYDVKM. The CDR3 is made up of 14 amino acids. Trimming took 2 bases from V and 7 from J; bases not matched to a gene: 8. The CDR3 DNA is TGTGCCAGCAGTTTAGGGCGGGAGCTGCGGGAGCAGTACTTC. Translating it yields CASSLGRELREQYF.

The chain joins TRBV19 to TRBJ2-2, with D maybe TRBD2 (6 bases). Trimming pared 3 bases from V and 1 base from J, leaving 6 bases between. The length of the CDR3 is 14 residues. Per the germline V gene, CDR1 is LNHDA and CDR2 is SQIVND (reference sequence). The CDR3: CASSISGNTGELFF. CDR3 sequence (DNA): TGTGCCAGTAGTATTAGCGGGAACACCGGGGAGCTGTTTTTT.

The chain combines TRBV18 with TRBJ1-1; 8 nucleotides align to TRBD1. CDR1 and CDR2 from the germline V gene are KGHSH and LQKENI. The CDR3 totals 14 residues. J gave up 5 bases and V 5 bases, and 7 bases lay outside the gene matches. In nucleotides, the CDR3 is TGTGCCAGCTCAGCAGGGGGCGGAGGGACTGAAGCTTTCTTT. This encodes CASSAGGGGTEAFF.

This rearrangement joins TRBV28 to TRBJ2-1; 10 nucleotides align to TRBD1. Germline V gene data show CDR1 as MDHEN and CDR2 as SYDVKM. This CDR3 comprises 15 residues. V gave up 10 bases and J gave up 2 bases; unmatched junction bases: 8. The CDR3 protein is CAIGQGGRPYNEQFF. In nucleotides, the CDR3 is TGTGCCATCGGACAGGGGGGACGTCCCTACAATGAGCAGTTCTTC. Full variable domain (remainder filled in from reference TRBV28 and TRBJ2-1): DVKVTQSSRYLVKRTGEKVFLECVQDMDHENMFWYRQDPGLGLRLIYFSYDVKMKEKGDIPEGYSVSREKKERFSLILESASTNQTSMYLCAIGQGGRPYNEQFFGPGTRLTVL.

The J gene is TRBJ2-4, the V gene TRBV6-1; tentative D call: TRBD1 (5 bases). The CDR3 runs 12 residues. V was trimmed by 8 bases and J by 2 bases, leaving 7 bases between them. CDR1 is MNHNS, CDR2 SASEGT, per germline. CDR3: CASRQSKNIQYF. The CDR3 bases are TGTGCCAGCCGACAGTCCAAAAACATTCAGTACTTC.

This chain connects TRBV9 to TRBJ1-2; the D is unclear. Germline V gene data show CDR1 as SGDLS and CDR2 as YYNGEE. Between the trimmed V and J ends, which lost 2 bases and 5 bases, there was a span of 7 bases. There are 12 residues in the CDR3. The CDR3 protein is CASSVDTYGYTF. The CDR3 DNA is TGTGCCAGCAGCGTCGACACATATGGCTACACCTTC.

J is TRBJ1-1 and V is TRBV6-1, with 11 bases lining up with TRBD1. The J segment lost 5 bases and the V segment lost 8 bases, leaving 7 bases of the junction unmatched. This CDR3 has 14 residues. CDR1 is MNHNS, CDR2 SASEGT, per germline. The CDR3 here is CASRDRGIRTEAFF. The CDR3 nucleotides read TGTGCCAGCCGGGACAGGGGGATCCGAACTGAAGCTTTCTTT.

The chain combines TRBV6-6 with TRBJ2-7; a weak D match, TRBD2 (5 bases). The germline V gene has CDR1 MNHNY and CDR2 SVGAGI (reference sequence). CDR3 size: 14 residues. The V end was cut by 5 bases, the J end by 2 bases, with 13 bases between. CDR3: CASSLRRYAYEQYF. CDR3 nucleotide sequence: TGTGCCAGCAGTCTTCGGAGGTACGCCTACGAGCAGTACTTC.

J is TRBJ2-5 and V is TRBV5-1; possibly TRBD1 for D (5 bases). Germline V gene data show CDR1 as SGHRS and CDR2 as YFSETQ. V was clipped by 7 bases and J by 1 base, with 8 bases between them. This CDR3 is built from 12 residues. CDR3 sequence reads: CASSDSQETQYF. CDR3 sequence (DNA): TGCGCCAGCTCAGACAGCCAAGAGACCCAGTACTTC. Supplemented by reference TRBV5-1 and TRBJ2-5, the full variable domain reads KAGVTQTPRYLIKTRGQQVTLSCSPISGHRSVSWYQQTPGQGLQFLFEYFSETQRNKGNFPGRFSGRQFSNSRSEMNVSTLELGDSALYLCASSDSQETQYFGPGTRLLVL.

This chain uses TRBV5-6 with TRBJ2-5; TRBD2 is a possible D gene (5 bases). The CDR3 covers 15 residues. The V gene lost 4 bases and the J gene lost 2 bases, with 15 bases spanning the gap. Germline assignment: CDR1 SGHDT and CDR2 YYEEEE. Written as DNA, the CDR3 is TGTGCCAGCAGCCCAGGACTGTACCAGCAAGAGACCCAGTACTTC. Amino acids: CASSPGLYQQETQYF.

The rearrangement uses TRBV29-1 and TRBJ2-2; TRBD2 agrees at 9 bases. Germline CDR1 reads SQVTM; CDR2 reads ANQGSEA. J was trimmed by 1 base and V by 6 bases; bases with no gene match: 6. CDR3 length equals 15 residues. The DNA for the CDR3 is TGCAGCGTCGAGCTAGCGGGACTGAACACCGGGGAGCTGTTTTTT. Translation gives CSVELAGLNTGELFF.

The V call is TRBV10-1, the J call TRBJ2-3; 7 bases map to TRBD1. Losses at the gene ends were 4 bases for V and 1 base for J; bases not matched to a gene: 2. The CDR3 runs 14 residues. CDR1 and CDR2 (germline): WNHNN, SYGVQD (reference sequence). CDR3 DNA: TGCGCCAGCAGTGTAACAGGGGGCACAGATACGCAGTATTTT. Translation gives CASSVTGGTDTQYF.

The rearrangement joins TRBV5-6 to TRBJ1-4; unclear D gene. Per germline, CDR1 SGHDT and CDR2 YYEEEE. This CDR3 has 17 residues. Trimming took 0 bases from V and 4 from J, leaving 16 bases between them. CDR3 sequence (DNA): TGTGCCAGCAGCTTGGAACTAGATCGCGGGTTTAATGAAAAACTGTTTTTT. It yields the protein CASSLELDRGFNEKLFF.

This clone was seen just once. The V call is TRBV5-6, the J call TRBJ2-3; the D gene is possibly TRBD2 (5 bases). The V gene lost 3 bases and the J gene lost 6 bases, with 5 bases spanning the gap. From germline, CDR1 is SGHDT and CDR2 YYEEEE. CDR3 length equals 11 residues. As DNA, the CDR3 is TGTGCCAGCAGCTCGGGGGATACGCAGTATTTT. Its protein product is CASSSGDTQYF. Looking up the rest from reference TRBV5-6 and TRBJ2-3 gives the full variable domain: DAGVTQSPTHLIKTRGQQVTLRCSPKSGHDTVSWYQQALGQGPQFIFQYYEEEERQRGNFPDRFSGHQFPNYSSELNVNALLLGDSALYLCASSSGDTQYFGPGTRLTVL.

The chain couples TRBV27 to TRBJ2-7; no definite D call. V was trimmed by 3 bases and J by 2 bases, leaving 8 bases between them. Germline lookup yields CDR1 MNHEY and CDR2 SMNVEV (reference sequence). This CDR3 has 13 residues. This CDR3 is CASSLSQTYEQYF. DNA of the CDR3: TGTGCCAGCAGTTTGTCACAGACCTACGAGCAGTACTTC.

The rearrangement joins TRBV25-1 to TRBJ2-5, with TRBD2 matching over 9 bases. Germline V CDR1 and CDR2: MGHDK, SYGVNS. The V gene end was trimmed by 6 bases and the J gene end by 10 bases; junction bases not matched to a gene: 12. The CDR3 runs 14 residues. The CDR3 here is CASRTSGSPEGQYF. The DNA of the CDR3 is TGTGCCAGCAGGACTAGCGGATCTCCGGAGGGCCAGTACTTC.

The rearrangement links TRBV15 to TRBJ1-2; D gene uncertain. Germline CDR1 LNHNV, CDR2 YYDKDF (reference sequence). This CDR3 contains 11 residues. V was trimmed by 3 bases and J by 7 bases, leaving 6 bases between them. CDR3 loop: CATSSTGGYTF. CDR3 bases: TGTGCCACCAGCAGTACGGGTGGCTACACCTTC.

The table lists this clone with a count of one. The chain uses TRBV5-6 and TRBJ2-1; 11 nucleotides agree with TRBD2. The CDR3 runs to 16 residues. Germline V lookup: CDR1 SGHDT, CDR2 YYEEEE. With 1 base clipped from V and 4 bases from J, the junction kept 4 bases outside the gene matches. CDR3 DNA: TGTGCCAGCAGCTTGACGACTAGCGGGACGTACAATGAGCAGTTCTTC. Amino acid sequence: CASSLTTSGTYNEQFF.

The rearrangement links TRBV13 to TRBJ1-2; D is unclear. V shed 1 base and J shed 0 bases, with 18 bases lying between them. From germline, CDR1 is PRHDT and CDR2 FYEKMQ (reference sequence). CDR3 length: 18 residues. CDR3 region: CASSLALRTRISNYGYTF. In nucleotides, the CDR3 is TGTGCCAGCAGCTTAGCCCTCAGAACCAGGATTTCTAACTATGGCTACACCTTC.

CDR3 protein: CASSYGQLTGELFF. DNA for the CDR3: TGTGCCAGCAGCTACGGACAGCTCACCGGGGAGCTGTTTTTT. The chain recombines TRBV5-6 with TRBJ2-2; TRBD1 is a possible D gene (6 bases). The CDR3 has 14 amino acids. CDR1 is SGHDT, CDR2 YYEEEE, per germline. V was clipped by 3 bases and J by 4 bases, with 10 bases between them.